These 15 T cell receptor beta chains came from one sample sequenced in a study of CD8 T cells in ankylosing spondylitis. Via MiXCR, TCRdb re-called the 5' RACE reads, giving one row per CDR3 protein. The repertoire holds about 160,000 distinct CDR3 sequences, with more than 40% as singletons. The specimen was synovial fluid, either unsorted or a sorted T cell fraction (not recorded which). Receptors originate from a male donor with ankylosing spondylitis.

This clonotype appeared a few times. V gene TRBV12-3 or TRBV12-4 combines with J gene TRBJ1-1; a weak D match, TRBD1 (5 bases). V was pared by 3 bases and J by 5 bases, with 16 bases between. The CDR3 length is 15 residues. The CDR3 spells CASSLVGGFATEAFF. In nucleotides, the CDR3 is TGTGCCAGCAGTTTGGTCGGGGGTTTCGCAACTGAAGCTTTCTTT.

There are a few counts of this clonotype. CDR3 in DNA: TGTGCCAGCAGCGCACTTCACAGGTTGCCGTGGTGGGATATGAACACTGAAGCTTTCTTT. It yields the protein CASSALHRLPWWDMNTEAFF. The V gene is TRBV11-2, the J gene TRBJ1-1; possible D gene TRBD1, 5 bases. The V end lost 5 bases, the J end lost 0 bases, and 28 bases lay between the germline ends. CDR1 and CDR2 (germline): SGHAT, FQNNGV. The CDR3 has 20 amino acids.

J is TRBJ1-1 and V is TRBV12-3 or TRBV12-4, with a weak D call TRBD1 (6 bases). V was clipped by 5 bases and J by 7 bases, with 11 bases between them. This CDR3 spans 12 amino acids. The CDR3 sequence is CASSPGHYEAFF. The DNA of the CDR3 is TGTGCCAGCAGTCCGGGACACTATGAAGCTTTCTTT.

This chain uses TRBV7-2 with TRBJ1-6; D call uncertain. Trimming shortened V by 3 bases and J by 1 base, and 7 bases separated the two germline ends. The germline V gene encodes CDR1 SGHTA and CDR2 FQGNSA. The CDR3 spans 15 residues. The CDR3 DNA follows: TGTGCCAGCAGCTTGATTTTTTCCTATAATTCACCCCTCCACTTT. Protein: CASSLIFSYNSPLHF.

The J gene is TRBJ1-1, the V gene TRBV20-1; D not certain. From germline, CDR1 is DFQATT and CDR2 SNEGSKA (reference sequence). Trimming took 7 bases from V and 5 from J, leaving 17 bases between them. There are 13 residues in the CDR3. Here the CDR3 DNA reads TGCAGTGTACCGACGGGGTGGGGAACTGAAGCTTTCTTT. The encoded protein is CSVPTGWGTEAFF.

This clonotype was counted at least ten times. The chain has TRBV15 and TRBJ1-4, with no clear D. The CDR3 consists of 12 residues. V lost 5 bases and J lost 5, with 6 bases in between. Germline V lookup: CDR1 LNHNV, CDR2 YYDKDF (reference sequence). CDR3 DNA sequence: TGTGCCACCAGCCCAGAAAATGAAAAACTGTTTTTT. This translates into CATSPENEKLFF. Complete variable domain (other parts from reference TRBV15 and TRBJ1-4): DAMVIQNPRYQVTQFGKPVTLSCSQTLNHNVMYWYQQKSSQAPKLLFHYYDKDFNNEADTPDNFQSRRPNTSFCFLDIRSPGLGDTAMYLCATSPENEKLFFGSGTQLSVL.

This sequence joins TRBV7-9 and TRBJ2-3; 8 nucleotides match TRBD2. CDR3 length: 14 amino acids. Germline V gives CDR1 SEHNR, CDR2 FQNEAQ (reference sequence). V gave up 3 bases and J gave up 4 bases; unmatched junction bases: 3. The CDR3 loop is CASSFSTSADTQYF. CDR3 nucleotide sequence: TGTGCCAGCAGCTTTTCGACTAGCGCAGATACGCAGTATTTT.

This sequence joins TRBV24-1 and TRBJ1-5; D uncertain. There are 13 residues in the CDR3. The germline V and J ends were trimmed by 0 bases and 12 bases, with 11 bases remaining between them. From germline, CDR1 is KGHDR and CDR2 SFDVKD. The CDR3 DNA is TGTGCCACCAGTGATTTGCATGTGCCAGACCAGCATTTT. This sequence encodes CATSDLHVPDQHF.

This clonotype has a handful of counts. The CDR3 protein is CASTSGGVSNQPQHF. Here the CDR3 DNA reads TGTGCCAGCACCTCAGGTGGTGTTAGCAATCAGCCCCAGCATTTT. This sequence joins TRBV12-3 or TRBV12-4 and TRBJ1-5; D is undetermined. Trimming cost V 7 bases and J 0 bases, with 13 bases left between them. There are 15 residues in the CDR3.

The V gene is TRBV7-3, the J gene TRBJ2-3; 8 nucleotides match TRBD2. After removal of 1 base from V and 4 bases from J, the junction contained 13 bases not matched to a gene. Germline-derived CDR1 and CDR2 are SGHTA and FQGTGA. This CDR3 region has 18 residues. The CDR3 region is CASSLMAPTSGGSDTQYF. CDR3 nucleotide sequence: TGTGCCAGCAGCTTAATGGCCCCTACTAGCGGCGGATCAGATACGCAGTATTTT.

This clonotype has more than one count but fewer than ten. The rearrangement uses TRBV29-1 and TRBJ2-3; 9 positions match TRBD1. The CDR3 has 15 amino acids. CDR1 SQVTM and CDR2 ANQGSEA come from the germline V gene. Trimming cost V 4 bases and J 2 bases; bases outside gene matches: 7. The CDR3 region has the DNA TGCAGCGTTGTACGAGGGACAGGGCACACAGATACGCAGTATTTT. Translated: CSVVRGTGHTDTQYF.

The genes are TRBV18 and TRBJ1-6, with D possibly being TRBD1 (6 bases). Germline values: CDR1 KGHSH, CDR2 LQKENI. The germline V and J ends were trimmed by 5 bases and 9 bases, with 17 bases remaining between them. This CDR3 comprises 15 residues. The CDR3 DNA reads TGTGCCAGCTCAGGGACAAGGAGGACCCGTTCACCCCTCCACTTT. It yields the protein CASSGTRRTRSPLHF.

V gene TRBV29-1 combines with J gene TRBJ1-1, with D maybe TRBD1 (5 bases). CDR3 size: 13 residues. Germline assignment: CDR1 SQVTM and CDR2 ANQGSEA. V lost 4 bases to trimming and J lost 4 bases, with 13 bases between them. CDR3 nucleotides: TGCAGCGTTGGGTCGTTAGGGACCACTGAAGCTTTCTTT. It translates to CSVGSLGTTEAFF.

This clonotype showed up many times. The V gene is TRBV5-5, the J gene TRBJ2-7, with 10 bases fitting TRBD1. In germline, CDR1 is SGHKS, CDR2 YYEKEE (reference sequence). CDR3 size: 14 residues. Losses at the gene ends were 3 bases for V and 4 bases for J; bases not matched to a gene: 4. CDR3 protein: CASSSGQGRYEQYF. CDR3 nucleotide sequence: TGTGCCAGCAGCTCGGGACAGGGGAGATACGAGCAGTACTTC.

The chain uses TRBV13 and TRBJ1-2; no clear D. Germline V CDR1 and CDR2: PRHDT, FYEKMQ (reference sequence). The CDR3 loop spans 14 amino acids. Deletions cut 5 bases from V and 0 bases from J, with 10 bases between. The CDR3 DNA reads as TGTGCCAGCAGCGTCTACACTTCTAACTATGGCTACACCTTC. Amino acids: CASSVYTSNYGYTF.